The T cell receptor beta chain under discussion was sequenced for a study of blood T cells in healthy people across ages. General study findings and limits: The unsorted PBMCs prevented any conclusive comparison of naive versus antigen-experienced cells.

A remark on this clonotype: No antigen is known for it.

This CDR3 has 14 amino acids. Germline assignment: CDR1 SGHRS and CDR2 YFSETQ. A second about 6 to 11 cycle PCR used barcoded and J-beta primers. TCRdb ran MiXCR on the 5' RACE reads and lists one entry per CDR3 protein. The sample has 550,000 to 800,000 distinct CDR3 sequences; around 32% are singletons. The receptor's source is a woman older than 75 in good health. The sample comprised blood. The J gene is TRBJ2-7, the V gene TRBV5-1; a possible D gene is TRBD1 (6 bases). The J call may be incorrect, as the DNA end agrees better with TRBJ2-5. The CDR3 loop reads CASSPGGQTGTQYF. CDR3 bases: TGCGCCAGCAGCCCTGGAGGACAGACCGGGACCCAGTACTTC.